These 10 T cell receptor beta chains came from one sample sequenced in a study of T cells in Graves' hyperthyroidism and ophthalmopathy. Amplification yielded TCR beta CDR3 regions, with RNA transcripts as the source. The HTBI primer set drove a first-round RT-PCR of the TCR CDR3. MiXCR was run by TCRdb on the multiplex PCR reads, yielding one entry per CDR3 protein. The data show approximately 360,000 distinct CDR3 sequences, with about 25% seen just once and around 79% held by the top ten. Sequenced: blood. The receptors were gathered from a middle-aged man with Graves' hyperthyroidism.

The genes are TRBV27 and TRBJ1-3, with D hard to call. V lost 7 bases to trimming and J lost 4 bases, with 26 bases between them. Germline V gene sequence: CDR1 MNHEY, CDR2 SMNVEV (reference sequence). The CDR3 has 18 residues. The CDR3 is CASTRPDPRDRRGNTIYF. The CDR3 DNA follows: TGTGCCAGCACTCGCCCCGACCCTCGCGACCGGCGGGGAAACACCATATATTTT.

In its sample, this clonotype was seen many times. The chain uses TRBV28 and TRBJ1-2, with 7 positions matching TRBD1. Trimming removed 1 base from V and 8 bases from J; junction bases left unmatched: 10. Per germline, CDR1 MDHEN and CDR2 SYDVKM. The CDR3 spans 15 residues. The CDR3 reads CASSLYGTATMGYTF. CDR3 in DNA: TGTGCCAGCAGTTTATACGGGACAGCTACTATGGGCTACACCTTC.

V gene TRBV14 combines with J gene TRBJ1-1, with D unresolved. Deletions cut 5 bases from V and 11 bases from J, with 21 bases between. The CDR3 loop spans 14 amino acids. Germline V gene data show CDR1 as SGHDN and CDR2 as FVKESK. The CDR3 loop is CASSFRTREAVAFF. The CDR3 nucleotides are TGTGCCAGCAGCTTCCGAACCCGGGAGGCGGTTGCTTTCTTT.

Ten or more counts support this clonotype. The chain carries TRBV28 and TRBJ2-7, with 14 nucleotides matching TRBD2. The germline gives CDR1 MDHEN, CDR2 SYDVKM. CDR3 length: 22 amino acids. With V trimmed by 6 bases and J by 0 bases, 22 bases remained unmatched. The CDR3 is CASRLTRGINGGLAGDSYEQYF. CDR3 bases: TGTGCCAGCAGACTTACGCGGGGAATCAACGGGGGACTAGCGGGGGACTCCTACGAGCAGTACTTC.

This chain uses TRBV5-1 with TRBJ1-1; D possibly corresponds to TRBD1 (5 bases). The V and J ends lost 4 bases and 4 bases respectively, with 14 bases between them. The CDR3 covers 14 residues. The germline V gene has CDR1 SGHRS and CDR2 YFSETQ. The DNA for the CDR3 is TGCGCCAGCAGCGGGACCGGCGGGGGCACTGAAGCTTTCTTT. Its translation is CASSGTGGGTEAFF.

This clonotype was picked up a small number of times. The J gene is TRBJ2-7, the V gene TRBV25-1; D possibly corresponds to TRBD1 (5 bases). Germline V gives CDR1 MGHDK, CDR2 SYGVNS. The V end was cut by 0 bases, the J end by 5 bases, with 8 bases between. The CDR3 length is 13 residues. CDR3 in DNA: TGTGCCAGCAGTGAATATGCAGGGCACGAGCAGTACTTC. It translates to CASSEYAGHEQYF.

The table lists this clonotype with many counts. This chain connects TRBV2 to TRBJ2-3; tentative D call: TRBD1 (5 bases). CDR3 length: 15 residues. The V end was cut by 5 bases, the J end by 2 bases, with 14 bases between. Per germline, CDR1 SNHLY and CDR2 FYNNEI. CDR3 bases: TGTGCCAGCAGTCAAACAGGTCTAGACACAGATACGCAGTATTTT. It specifies CASSQTGLDTDTQYF.

This clonotype was recorded a few times. An end of the junction differs from the germline gene, which may be a read error. The V call is TRBV12-3 or TRBV12-4, the J call TRBJ2-2; 8 positions agree with TRBD2. The CDR3 runs 14 residues. The DNA for the CDR3 is TGTGCCAGCAGTATAGCGGGACACCCCGGGGAGCTGTTTTTT. Protein sequence: CASSIAGHPGELFF.

The rearrangement joins TRBV12-3 or TRBV12-4 to TRBJ2-1, with unresolved D. V was cut by 6 bases and J by 5 bases, with 11 bases left in between. This CDR3 has 13 residues. Here the CDR3 DNA reads TGTGCCAGCAGCCCGAATTTCCACAATGAGCAGTTCTTC. Protein: CASSPNFHNEQFF.

This clonotype was detected only a few times. The chain uses TRBV18 and TRBJ2-6; perhaps TRBD2 as D (5 bases). The ends were cut back, 4 bases at V and 2 bases at J, with 9 bases in the middle. Germline CDR1 reads KGHSH; CDR2 reads LQKENI. The CDR3 totals 15 residues. CDR3 residues: CASSQTGTGANVLTF. CDR3 coding DNA: TGTGCCAGCTCACAGACGGGAACTGGGGCCAACGTCCTGACTTTC. Full variable domain (outside the CDR3, taken from reference TRBV18 and TRBJ2-6): NAGVMQNPRHLVRRRGQEARLRCSPMKGHSHVYWYRQLPEEGLKFMVYLQKENIIDESGMPKERFSAEFPKEGPSILRIQQVVRGDSAAYFCASSQTGTGANVLTFGAGSRLTVL.